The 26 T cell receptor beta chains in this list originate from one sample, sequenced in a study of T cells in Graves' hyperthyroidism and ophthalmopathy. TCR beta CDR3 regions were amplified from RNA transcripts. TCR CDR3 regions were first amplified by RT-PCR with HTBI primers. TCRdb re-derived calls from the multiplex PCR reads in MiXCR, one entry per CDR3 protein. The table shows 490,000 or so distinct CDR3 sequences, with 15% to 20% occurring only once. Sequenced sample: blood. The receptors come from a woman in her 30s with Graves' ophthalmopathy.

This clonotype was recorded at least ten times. The CDR3 protein is CASSLGTGGYTEAFF. The CDR3 DNA sequence: TGTGCCAGCTCACTCGGGACAGGGGGTTACACTGAAGCTTTCTTT. The gene calls are TRBV18 and TRBJ1-1; 11 bases are shared with TRBD1. Germline V lookup: CDR1 KGHSH, CDR2 LQKENI. The J segment lost 3 bases and the V segment lost 4 bases, leaving 4 bases of the junction unmatched. This CDR3 contains 15 residues. Complete variable domain (other parts from reference TRBV18 and TRBJ1-1): NAGVMQNPRHLVRRRGQEARLRCSPMKGHSHVYWYRQLPEEGLKFMVYLQKENIIDESGMPKERFSAEFPKEGPSILRIQQVVRGDSAAYFCASSLGTGGYTEAFFGQGTRLTVV.

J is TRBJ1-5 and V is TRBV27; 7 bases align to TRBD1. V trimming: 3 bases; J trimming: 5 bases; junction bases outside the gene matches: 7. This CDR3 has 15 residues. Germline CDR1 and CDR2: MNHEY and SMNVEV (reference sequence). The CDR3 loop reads CASSFHRGHHQPQHF. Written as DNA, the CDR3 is TGTGCCAGCAGTTTTCACAGGGGCCACCATCAGCCCCAGCATTTT.

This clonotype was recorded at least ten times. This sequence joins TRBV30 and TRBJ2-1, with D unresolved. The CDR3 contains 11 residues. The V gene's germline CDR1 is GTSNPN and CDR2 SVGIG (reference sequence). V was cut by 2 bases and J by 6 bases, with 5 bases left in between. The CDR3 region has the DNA TGTGCCTGGAGTAGGATCAATGAGCAGTTCTTC. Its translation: CAWSRINEQFF.

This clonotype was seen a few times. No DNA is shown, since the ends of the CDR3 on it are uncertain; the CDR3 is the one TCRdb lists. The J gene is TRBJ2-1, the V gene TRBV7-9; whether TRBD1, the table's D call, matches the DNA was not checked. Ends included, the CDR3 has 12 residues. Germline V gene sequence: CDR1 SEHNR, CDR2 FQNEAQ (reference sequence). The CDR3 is CASSLVGTGSVF.

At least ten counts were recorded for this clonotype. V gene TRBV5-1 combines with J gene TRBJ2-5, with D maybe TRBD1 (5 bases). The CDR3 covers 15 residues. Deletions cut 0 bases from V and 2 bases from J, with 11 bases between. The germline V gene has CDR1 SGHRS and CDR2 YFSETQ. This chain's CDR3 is CASSLEGNQQETQYF. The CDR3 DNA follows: TGCGCCAGCAGCTTGGAGGGGAATCAACAAGAGACCCAGTACTTC.

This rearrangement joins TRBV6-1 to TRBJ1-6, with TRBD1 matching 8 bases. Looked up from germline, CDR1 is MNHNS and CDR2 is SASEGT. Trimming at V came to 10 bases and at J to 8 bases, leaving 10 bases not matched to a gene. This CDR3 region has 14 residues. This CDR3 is CATNRDRMYSPLHF. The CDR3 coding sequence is TGTGCCACCAACAGGGACAGGATGTATTCACCCCTCCACTTT.

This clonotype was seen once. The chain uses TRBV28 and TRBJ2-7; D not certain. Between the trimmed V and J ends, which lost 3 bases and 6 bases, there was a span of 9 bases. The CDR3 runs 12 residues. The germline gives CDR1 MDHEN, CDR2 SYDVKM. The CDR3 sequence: CASSFPQAEQYF. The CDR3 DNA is TGTGCCAGCAGTTTCCCGCAGGCCGAGCAGTACTTC.

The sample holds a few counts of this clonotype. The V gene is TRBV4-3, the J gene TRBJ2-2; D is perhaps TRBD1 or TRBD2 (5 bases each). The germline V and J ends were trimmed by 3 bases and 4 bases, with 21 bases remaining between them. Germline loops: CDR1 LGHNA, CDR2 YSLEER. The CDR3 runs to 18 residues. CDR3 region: CASSQTPGTVVPTGELFF. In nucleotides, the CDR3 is TGCGCCAGCAGCCAGACTCCCGGGACGGTGGTGCCCACCGGGGAGCTGTTTTTT.

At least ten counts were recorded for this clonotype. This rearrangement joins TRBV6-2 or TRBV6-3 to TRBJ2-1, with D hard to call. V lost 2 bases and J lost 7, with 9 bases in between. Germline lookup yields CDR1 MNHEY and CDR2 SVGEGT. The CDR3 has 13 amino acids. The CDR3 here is CASSYMSSNEQFF. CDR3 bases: TGTGCCAGCAGTTACATGAGTTCGAATGAGCAGTTCTTC.

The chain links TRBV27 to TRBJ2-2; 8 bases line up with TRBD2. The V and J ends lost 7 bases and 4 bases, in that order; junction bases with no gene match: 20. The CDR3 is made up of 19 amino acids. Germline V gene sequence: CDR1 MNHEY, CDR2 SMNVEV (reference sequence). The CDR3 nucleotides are TGTGCCAGCACCGCCGGAGGGCGAGCGGGAGAATACGGCACCGGGGAGCTGTTTTTT. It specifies CASTAGGRAGEYGTGELFF.

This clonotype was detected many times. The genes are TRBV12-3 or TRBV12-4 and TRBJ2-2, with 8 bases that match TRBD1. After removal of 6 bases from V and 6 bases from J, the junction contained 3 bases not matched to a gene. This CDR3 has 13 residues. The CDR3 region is CASSQQGAGELFF. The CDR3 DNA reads TGTGCCAGCAGCCAACAGGGGGCCGGGGAGCTGTTTTTT.

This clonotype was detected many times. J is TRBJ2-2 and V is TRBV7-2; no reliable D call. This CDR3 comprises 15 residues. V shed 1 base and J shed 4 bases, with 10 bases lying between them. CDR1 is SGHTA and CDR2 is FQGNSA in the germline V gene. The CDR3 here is CASSLVRGGTGELFF. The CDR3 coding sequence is TGTGCCAGCAGCTTAGTACGAGGTGGCACCGGGGAGCTGTTTTTT.

The CDR3 protein is CASSYQGTRSDTQYF. The CDR3 DNA is TGTGCCAGCAGTTACCAGGGGACTAGATCAGATACGCAGTATTTT. This sequence joins TRBV6-5 and TRBJ2-3; 8 positions match TRBD2. V was pared by 2 bases and J by 4 bases, with 5 bases of the junction left unmatched. Germline V lookup: CDR1 MNHEY, CDR2 SVGAGI. This CDR3 contains 15 residues.

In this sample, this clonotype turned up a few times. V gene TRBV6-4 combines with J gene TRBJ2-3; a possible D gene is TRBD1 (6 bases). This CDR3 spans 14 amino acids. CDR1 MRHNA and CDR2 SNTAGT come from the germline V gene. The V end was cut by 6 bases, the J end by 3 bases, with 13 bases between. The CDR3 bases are TGTGCCAGCAGCGAACAGGGTCGAACAGATACGCAGTATTTT. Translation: CASSEQGRTDTQYF.

CDR3 sequence reads: CSASRQGRGEQYF. In nucleotides, the CDR3 is TGCAGTGCTAGTAGACAGGGGCGTGGCGAGCAGTACTTC. This chain uses TRBV20-1 with TRBJ2-7; 8 nucleotides match TRBD1. The CDR3 has 13 amino acids. With 3 bases clipped from V and 6 bases from J, the junction kept 7 bases outside the gene matches. Germline lookup yields CDR1 DFQATT and CDR2 SNEGSKA (reference sequence).

CDR3 sequence: CASSSQGNSDTQYF. The CDR3 nucleotides are TGTGCCAGCAGTTCACAGGGGAATTCAGATACGCAGTATTTT. This rearrangement joins TRBV6-2 or TRBV6-3 to TRBJ2-3; 7 bases match TRBD1. CDR1 is MNHEY and CDR2 is SVGEGT in the germline V gene. Germline trimming cut 4 bases from V and 4 bases from J; bases unmatched to any gene: 5. This CDR3 has 14 residues.

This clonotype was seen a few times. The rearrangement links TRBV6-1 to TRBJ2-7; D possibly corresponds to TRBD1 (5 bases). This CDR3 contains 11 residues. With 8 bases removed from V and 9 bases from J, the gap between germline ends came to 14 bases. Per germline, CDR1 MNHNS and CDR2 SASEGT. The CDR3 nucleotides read TGTGCCAGCGGTAGGGGCTCCGGGCAGTACTTC. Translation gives CASGRGSGQYF.

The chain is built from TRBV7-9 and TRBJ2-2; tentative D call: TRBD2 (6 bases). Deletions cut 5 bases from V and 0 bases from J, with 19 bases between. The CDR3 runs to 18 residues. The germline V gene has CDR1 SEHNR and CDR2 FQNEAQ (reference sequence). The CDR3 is CASSETGTGRPNTGELFF. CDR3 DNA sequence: TGTGCCAGCAGCGAGACGGGGACTGGTCGGCCGAACACCGGGGAGCTGTTTTTT.

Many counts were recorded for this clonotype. The CDR3 loop reads CASSLASVGNTGELFF. In nucleotides, the CDR3 is TGTGCCAGCAGCTTAGCGAGTGTGGGCAACACCGGGGAGCTGTTTTTT. The chain is built from TRBV7-8 and TRBJ2-2; D remains ambiguous. Germline values: CDR1 SGHVS, CDR2 FQNEAQ. V shed 0 bases and J shed 2 bases, with 10 bases lying between them. CDR3 size: 16 residues. Combining the CDR3 with reference TRBV7-8 and TRBJ2-2 gives the whole variable domain GAGVSQSPRYKVAKRGQDVALRCDPISGHVSLFWYQQALGQGPEFLTYFQNEAQLDKSGLPSDRFFAERPEGSVSTLKIQRTQQEDSAVYLCASSLASVGNTGELFFGEGSRLTVL.

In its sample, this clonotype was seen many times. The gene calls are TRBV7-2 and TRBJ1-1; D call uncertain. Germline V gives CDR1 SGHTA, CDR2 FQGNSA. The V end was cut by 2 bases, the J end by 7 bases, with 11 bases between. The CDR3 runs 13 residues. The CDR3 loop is CASSLSPQFEAFF. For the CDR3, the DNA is TGTGCCAGCAGCTTAAGTCCCCAGTTTGAAGCTTTCTTT. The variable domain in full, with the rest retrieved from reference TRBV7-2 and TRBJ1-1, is GAGVSQSPSNKVTEKGKDVELRCDPISGHTALYWYRQSLGQGLEFLIYFQGNSAPDKSGLPSDRFSAERTGGSVSTLTIQRTQQEDSAVYLCASSLSPQFEAFFGQGTRLTVV.

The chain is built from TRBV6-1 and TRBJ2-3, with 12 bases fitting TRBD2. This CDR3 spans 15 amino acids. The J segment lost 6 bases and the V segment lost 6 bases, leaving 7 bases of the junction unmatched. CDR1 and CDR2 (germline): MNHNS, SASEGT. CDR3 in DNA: TGTGCCAGCAGGCTAGCGGGAGGGCACAGGGATACGCAGTATTTT. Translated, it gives CASRLAGGHRDTQYF.

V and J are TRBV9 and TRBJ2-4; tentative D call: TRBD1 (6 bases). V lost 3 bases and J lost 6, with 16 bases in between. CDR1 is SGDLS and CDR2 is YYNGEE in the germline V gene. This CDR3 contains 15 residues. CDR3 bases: TGTGCCAGCAGCGCGCCAGGGACACCCGGAAACATTCAGTACTTC. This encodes CASSAPGTPGNIQYF.

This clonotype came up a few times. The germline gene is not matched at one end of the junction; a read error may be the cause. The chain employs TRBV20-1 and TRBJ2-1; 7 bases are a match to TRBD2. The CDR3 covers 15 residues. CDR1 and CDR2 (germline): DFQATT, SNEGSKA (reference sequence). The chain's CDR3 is CSTRDRLAVYNEQFF. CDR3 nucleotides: TGCAGTACTAGAGATCGGCTAGCGGTATACAATGAGCAGTTCTTC.

The CDR3, as DNA: TGTGCCATTCGGACGAGCCCCTACGAGCAGTACTTC. Protein sequence: CAIRTSPYEQYF. This rearrangement joins TRBV2 to TRBJ2-7; D remains unclear. Germline V CDR1 and CDR2: SNHLY, FYNNEI. The CDR3 loop spans 12 amino acids. The germline V and J ends were trimmed by 10 bases and 2 bases, with 12 bases remaining between them.

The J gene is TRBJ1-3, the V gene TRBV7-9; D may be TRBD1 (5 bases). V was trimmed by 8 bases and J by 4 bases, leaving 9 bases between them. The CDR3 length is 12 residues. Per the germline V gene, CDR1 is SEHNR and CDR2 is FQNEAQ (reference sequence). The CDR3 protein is CASRGGGNTIYF. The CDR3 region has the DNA TGTGCCAGCCGGGGGGGAGGAAACACCATATATTTT.

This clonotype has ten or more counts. CDR3 DNA sequence: TGTGCCAGCAGCTTACCCCCCACAACGACAGCAGCGAACACTGAAGCTTTCTTT. The encoded protein is CASSLPPTTTAANTEAFF. The V call is TRBV7-9, the J call TRBJ1-1, with D possibly being TRBD1 (5 bases). CDR3 size: 18 residues. With 2 bases removed from V and 1 base from J, the gap between germline ends came to 20 bases. Per germline, CDR1 SEHNR and CDR2 FQNEAQ (reference sequence).